The rows below give T cell receptor beta chains drawn from one sample of a study of blood T cell repertoires in COVID-19. Assay used: immunoSEQ multiplex PCR; TCRdb lists only in-frame clones, some missing. The sample has some 48,000 clones, 84% seen once. Input material: peripheral blood. The receptors shown here come from a human donor in a cohort sampled during active COVID-19. CDR3s include the opening cysteine and the closing phenylalanine or tryptophan. The D gene is left open where the match is weak. Part of the rows lack a size; the others show once, few, many or a class for expanded clones.

d_call,v_call,clone_size,j_call,cdr3_aa,cdr3_nt
.,TRBV4-2,.,TRBJ1-2,CASSQEPDSYGYTF,TGTGCCAGCAGCCAAGAGCCGGACAGCTATGGCTACACCTTC
TRBD1,TRBV18,once,TRBJ2-1,CASSLSNPGQGYNEQFF,TGTGCCAGCTCACTCTCAAACCCGGGACAGGGGTACAATGAGCAGTTCTTC
.,TRBV6-2/TRBV6-3,.,TRBJ1-4,CASSPEGEKLFF,TGTGCCAGCAGTCCGGAGGGAGAAAAACTGTTTTTT
TRBD2,TRBV5-1,.,TRBJ2-5,CASSLGSGRPRETQYF,TGCGCCAGCAGCCTTGGTAGCGGGAGGCCTCGAGAGACCCAGTACTTC
TRBD1,TRBV2,.,TRBJ2-2,CASTPGQGRPGELFF,TGTGCCAGCACCCCGGGACAGGGGAGGCCCGGGGAGCTGTTTTTT
TRBD1,TRBV5-1,.,TRBJ1-1,CASSLQGANTEAFF,TGCGCCAGCAGCTTGCAGGGGGCAAACACTGAAGCTTTCTTT
TRBD2,TRBV14,once,TRBJ2-1,CASSQGRLAGVGNEQFF,TGTGCCAGCAGCCAAGGGAGACTAGCGGGAGTGGGGAATGAGCAGTTCTTC
.,TRBV24-1,.,TRBJ2-1,CATSAPGLTSSYNEQFF,TGTGCCACCAGTGCCCCGGGACTGACGAGCTCCTACAATGAGCAGTTCTTC
TRBD2,TRBV19,.,TRBJ2-2,CASGPLAGVNGELFF,TGTGCCAGCGGACCCTTAGCGGGAGTTAACGGGGAGCTGTTTTTT
.,TRBV27,.,TRBJ1-2,CASWGGLRYGYTF,TGTGCCAGCTGGGGAGGTTTACGGTATGGCTACACCTTC
.,TRBV4-1,.,TRBJ2-6,CASSQTPNSLGANVLTF,TGCGCCAGCAGCCAAACCCCGAACTCACTCGGGGCCAACGTCCTGACTTTC
.,TRBV7-9,.,TRBJ1-5,CASSFEGDQPQHF,TGTGCCAGCAGCTTTGAAGGGGATCAGCCCCAGCATTTT
.,TRBV5-1,.,TRBJ2-3,CASTLANEADTQYF,TGCGCCAGCACCCTAGCTAATGAGGCAGATACGCAGTATTTT
TRBD1,TRBV5-4,.,TRBJ1-1,CASSMDRANTEAFF,TGTGCCAGCAGCATGGACAGGGCGAACACTGAAGCTTTCTTT
.,TRBV7-8,.,TRBJ1-2,CASSLAFGGYGYTF,TGTGCCAGCAGCTTAGCTTTTGGGGGGTATGGCTACACCTTC
.,TRBV5-1,.,TRBJ1-5,CASSPGQLNQPQHF,TGCGCCAGCAGCCCTGGACAGCTGAATCAGCCCCAGCATTTT
.,TRBV27,.,TRBJ1-2,CASSPRQAQNYGYTF,TGTGCCAGCAGTCCTAGACAGGCCCAAAACTATGGCTACACCTTC
.,TRBV25-1,once,TRBJ1-2,CASSDPGEGNGYTF,TGTGCCAGCAGTGACCCCGGGGAGGGGAATGGCTACACCTTC
TRBD2,TRBV7-9,.,TRBJ2-1,CASRQAGGPSYEQFF,TGTGCCAGCAGGCAAGCGGGAGGGCCTTCCTATGAGCAGTTCTTC
.,TRBV27,.,TRBJ2-1,CASRGIGEGNEQFF,TGTGCCAGCAGGGGGATTGGAGAGGGCAATGAGCAGTTCTTC
TRBD1,TRBV15,.,TRBJ1-3,CATSTGGSGNTIYF,TGTGCCACCAGCACAGGGGGTTCTGGAAACACCATATATTTT
.,TRBV9,.,TRBJ1-6,CASSVEGGNSPLHF,TGTGCCAGCAGCGTAGAAGGCGGTAATTCACCCCTCCACTTT
.,TRBV7-2,.,TRBJ1-3,CASSLAAGSSGNTIYF,TGTGCCAGCAGCTTAGCGGCCGGGAGCTCTGGAAACACCATATATTTT
.,TRBV5-6,.,TRBJ1-3,CASSSWASGNTIYF,TGTGCCAGCAGCTCGTGGGCCTCTGGAAACACCATATATTTT
TRBD2,TRBV7-3,.,TRBJ2-3,CASSSLLAGDYTQYF,TGTGCCAGCAGCTCCCTTCTAGCGGGAGATTATACGCAGTATTTT
.,TRBV4-3,.,TRBJ1-2,CASSQDRAGVVFYGYTF,TGCGCCAGCAGCCAAGATAGGGCAGGGGTTGTCTTCTATGGCTACACCTTC
TRBD1,TRBV6-6,.,TRBJ1-1,CASSYTRDRGNTEAFF,TGTGCCAGCAGTTACACCCGGGACAGGGGAAACACTGAAGCTTTCTTT
.,TRBV6-5,.,TRBJ2-5,CASISPGVGETQYF,TGTGCCAGCATCAGCCCCGGAGTGGGAGAGACCCAGTACTTC